The T cell receptor beta chain under discussion was sequenced for a study of patients and donors after allogeneic stem cell transplantation. The CDR3 sequence is 15 residues long. V trimming: 6 bases; J trimming: 7 bases; junction bases outside the gene matches: 14. Germline loops: CDR1 DFQATT, CDR2 SNEGSKA (reference sequence). One entry per CDR3 protein results from TCRdb running MiXCR on the RT-PCR reads. The data show more than 850,000 distinct CDR3 sequences, with about 20% seen just once and around 6% held by the top ten. The table lists this clonotype with a few counts. The sample consisted of blood, either unsorted or a sorted T cell fraction (not recorded which). This clonotype originated in a human donor who was either an allogeneic HSCT recipient or a stem cell or donor lymphocyte infusion donor (not recorded which). It is not recorded whose cells these are; they may come from a transplant donor. This chain uses TRBV20-1 with TRBJ2-4; 8 bases fit TRBD2. Here the CDR3 reads CSAHFREGYGNIQYF. The CDR3 DNA reads as TGCAGTGCCCATTTTCGGGAGGGCTACGGGAACATTCAGTACTTC.